These 2 T cell receptor beta chains were sequenced from one sample in a study of T cell responses to AZD1222 COVID-19 vaccine. Clones were read by immunoSEQ multiplex PCR, and TCRdb kept only the in-frame ones, dropping some. The sample records around 120,000 clones, roughly 91% being singletons. Here the sequenced sample was peripheral blood, taken on day 0 of AZD1222 vaccination. Receptor source: an adult in good health.

To note about this clone: A much larger clone lies one base from this, so it may be a read error. V gene TRBV4-1 combines with J gene TRBJ1-5; tentatively, D is TRBD1 (6 bases). The CDR3 contains 15 residues. Trimming removed 2 bases at V and 7 bases at J, with 15 bases between. Germline CDR1 MGHRA, CDR2 YSYEKL. Here the CDR3 reads CASSQTGGAGQPQHF. In nucleotides, the CDR3 is TGCGCCAGCAGCCAAACGGGGGGGGCGGGGCAGCCCCAGCATTTT.

The V call is TRBV24-1, the J call TRBJ1-2; 10 nucleotides agree with TRBD1. The CDR3 covers 14 residues. J was trimmed by 3 bases and V by 7 bases; bases with no gene match: 4. CDR1 and CDR2 from the germline V gene are KGHDR and SFDVKD. The DNA of the CDR3 is TGTGCCACCAGGTACGGGACAGGGGACTATGGCTACACCTTC. Its protein product is CATRYGTGDYGYTF.